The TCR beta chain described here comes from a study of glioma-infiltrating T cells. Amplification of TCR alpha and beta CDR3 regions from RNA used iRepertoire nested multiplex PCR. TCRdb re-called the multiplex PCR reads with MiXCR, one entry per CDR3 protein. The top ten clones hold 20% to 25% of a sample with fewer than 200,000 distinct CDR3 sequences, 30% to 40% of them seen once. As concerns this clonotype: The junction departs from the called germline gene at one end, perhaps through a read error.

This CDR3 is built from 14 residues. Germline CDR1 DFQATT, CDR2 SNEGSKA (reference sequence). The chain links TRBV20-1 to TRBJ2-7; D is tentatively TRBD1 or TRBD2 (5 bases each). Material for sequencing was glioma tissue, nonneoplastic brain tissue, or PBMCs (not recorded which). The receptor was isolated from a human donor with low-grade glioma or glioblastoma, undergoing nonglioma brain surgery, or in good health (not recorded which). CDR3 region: CSARVPGRTYQQYF. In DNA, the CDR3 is TGCAGTGCTAGAGTGCCGGGGCGAACCTACCAGCAGTACTTC.